This T cell receptor beta chain is drawn from a study of T cells in Graves' hyperthyroidism and ophthalmopathy. This clonotype was detected a few times. The V segment lost 4 bases and the J segment 2 bases; nucleotides outside the gene matches: 8. The V gene's germline CDR1 is SEHNR and CDR2 FQNEAQ (reference sequence). The CDR3 has 17 amino acids. Amplification yielded TCR beta CDR3 regions, with RNA transcripts as the source. The study used the HTBI primer set for a first-round RT-PCR of the TCR CDR3. TCRdb re-derived calls from the multiplex PCR reads in MiXCR, one entry per CDR3 protein. This table has about 500,000 distinct CDR3 sequences, 15% to 20% appearing once.

The sample taken for sequencing was blood. The clonotype originates from a woman aged 30 to 39 with Graves' ophthalmopathy. The chain links TRBV7-9 to TRBJ1-2, with 12 bases that match TRBD1. In nucleotides, the CDR3 is TGTGCCAGCAGCTCATCTTTTGGGACAGGGGGCAACTATGGCTACACCTTC. Encoded protein: CASSSSFGTGGNYGYTF. Full variable domain (missing parts from reference TRBV7-9 and TRBJ1-2): DTGVSQNPRHKITKRGQNVTFRCDPISEHNRLYWYRQTLGQGPEFLTYFQNEAQLEKSRLLSDRFSAERPKGSFSTLEIQRTEQGDSAMYLCASSSSFGTGGNYGYTFGSGTRLTVV.